This T cell receptor (beta chain) was recovered during a study of T-cell memory formation after mild COVID-19. Findings and caveats of the study: The pre-infection memory compartment contained some responding clones, suggesting cross-reactive memory joined. The main location of contracting CD4+ clones was CM and EM, and that of contracting CD8+ clones was EMRA.

TCRdb reprocessed the 5' RACE reads via MiXCR and lists one record per CDR3 protein. Of 400,000 to 500,000 distinct CDR3 sequences listed, about 20% were seen once; the top ten hold about 22%. Worth noting for this clonotype: Its antigen remains unidentified.

The CDR3 totals 15 residues. V dropped 2 bases and J dropped 0; count of bases not matched to a gene: 4. Looked up from germline, CDR1 is SGHVS and CDR2 is FQNEAQ. Input material: PBMCs or a T cell subset sorted from them (not recorded which). V and J are TRBV7-8 and TRBJ2-7; TRBD2 agrees at 7 bases. The origin of this receptor is a man between 18 and 29 years old who had mild COVID-19 (a few samples of this study predate the infection). Cell type and time point are not known. The CDR3 sequence: CASSLRGGSSYEQYF. In nucleotides, the CDR3 is TGTGCCAGCAGCTTAAGGGGCGGGAGCTCCTACGAGCAGTACTTC.